This T cell receptor beta chain derives from a study of OX40 agonist ivuxolimab in advanced cancers. The wider study: Patients were treated with intravenous ivuxolimab, dosed at 0.01 to 10 mg/kg and infused every 2 weeks. Regarding the study as a whole: The CD4+ and CD8+ T cells in the blood had expanded clonally by week 6 at 0.1 to 3.0 mg/kg.

Comment on this clone: Its antigen remains unknown.

Generated by immunoSEQ multiplex PCR, the TCRdb table keeps only in-frame clones and is missing some. The table has tens of thousands of clones, 80% to 90% seen once. This CDR3 contains 16 residues. Germline values: CDR1 KGHSH, CDR2 LQKENI. V lost 3 bases to trimming and J lost 1 base; unmatched junction nucleotides: 6. The sample in question was CD4+ or CD8+ T cells sorted from blood, obtained in a trial of the OX40 agonist ivuxolimab. This sequence originates from an adult with an advanced solid tumor such as melanoma, head and neck, liver or kidney cancer. The chain joins TRBV18 to TRBJ2-1, with 7 bases identical to TRBD2. The CDR3 DNA sequence: TGTGCCAGCTCACCCCTGTGGGGAGGGTCCTACAATGAGCAGTTCTTC. This gives the protein CASSPLWGGSYNEQFF.